The following is a T cell receptor (beta chain) sequence with its context. Its specificity is unknown. The entry originates in a study of beta chain features in type 1 diabetes. Broader study findings: When Type 1 diabetes patients were examined, their TCRB CDR3s proved moderately but significantly shorter in all four CD4+ subsets.

Donors underwent one heparinised blood draw, around 100 mL on average. Every isolated RNA sample was fully reverse transcribed, so sequencing captured expressed TCRB transcripts. Data came from immunoSEQ multiplex PCR; TCRdb stores just in-frame clones and leaves some out. The data hold around 250,000 clones, with roughly 14% observed a single time. This CDR3 is built from 15 residues. V dropped 7 bases and J dropped 0; count of bases not matched to a gene: 5. Per the germline V gene, CDR1 is SGHRS and CDR2 is YFSETQ. The source is a man aged 25-40 years with type 1 diabetes. The chain links TRBV5-1 to TRBJ2-2, with 8 bases that match TRBD1. The sequenced sample was naive CD4+ T cells from blood. The CDR3 nucleotides are TGCGCCAGCCGGACAGGGCCAGCGAACACCGGGGAGCTGTTTTTT. Translated, it gives CASRTGPANTGELFF. The full variable domain, rest sourced from reference TRBV5-1 and TRBJ2-2, is KAGVTQTPRYLIKTRGQQVTLSCSPISGHRSVSWYQQTPGQGLQFLFEYFSETQRNKGNFPGRFSGRQFSNSRSEMNVSTLELGDSALYLCASRTGPANTGELFFGEGSRLTVL.